Reported below is one TCR beta chain. Its matching antigen is unknown. TCRdb keeps only in-frame clones here, not all; method: immunoSEQ multiplex PCR. The profile shows roughly 35,000 clones, 80% to 90% of them singletons. J lost 2 bases, V lost 0 bases, and 3 bases had no gene match. Germline V gives CDR1 MNHEY, CDR2 SVGAGI. The CDR3 has 15 amino acids. The entry originates in a study of T cells in localized non-small cell lung cancer. Findings of the study overall: The appearance of a median roughly 61 of the top 100 tumor clones was seen in adjacent lung.

This rearrangement joins TRBV6-5 to TRBJ1-2; 7 nucleotides agree with TRBD1. The sample here was peripheral blood, taken before any cancer treatment. The clonotype originates from a woman aged 40-75 years with stage I lung adenocarcinoma. CDR3 sequence (DNA): TGTGCCAGCAGTTACTCGATGACAGGGAACTATGGCTACACCTTC. Protein: CASSYSMTGNYGYTF.